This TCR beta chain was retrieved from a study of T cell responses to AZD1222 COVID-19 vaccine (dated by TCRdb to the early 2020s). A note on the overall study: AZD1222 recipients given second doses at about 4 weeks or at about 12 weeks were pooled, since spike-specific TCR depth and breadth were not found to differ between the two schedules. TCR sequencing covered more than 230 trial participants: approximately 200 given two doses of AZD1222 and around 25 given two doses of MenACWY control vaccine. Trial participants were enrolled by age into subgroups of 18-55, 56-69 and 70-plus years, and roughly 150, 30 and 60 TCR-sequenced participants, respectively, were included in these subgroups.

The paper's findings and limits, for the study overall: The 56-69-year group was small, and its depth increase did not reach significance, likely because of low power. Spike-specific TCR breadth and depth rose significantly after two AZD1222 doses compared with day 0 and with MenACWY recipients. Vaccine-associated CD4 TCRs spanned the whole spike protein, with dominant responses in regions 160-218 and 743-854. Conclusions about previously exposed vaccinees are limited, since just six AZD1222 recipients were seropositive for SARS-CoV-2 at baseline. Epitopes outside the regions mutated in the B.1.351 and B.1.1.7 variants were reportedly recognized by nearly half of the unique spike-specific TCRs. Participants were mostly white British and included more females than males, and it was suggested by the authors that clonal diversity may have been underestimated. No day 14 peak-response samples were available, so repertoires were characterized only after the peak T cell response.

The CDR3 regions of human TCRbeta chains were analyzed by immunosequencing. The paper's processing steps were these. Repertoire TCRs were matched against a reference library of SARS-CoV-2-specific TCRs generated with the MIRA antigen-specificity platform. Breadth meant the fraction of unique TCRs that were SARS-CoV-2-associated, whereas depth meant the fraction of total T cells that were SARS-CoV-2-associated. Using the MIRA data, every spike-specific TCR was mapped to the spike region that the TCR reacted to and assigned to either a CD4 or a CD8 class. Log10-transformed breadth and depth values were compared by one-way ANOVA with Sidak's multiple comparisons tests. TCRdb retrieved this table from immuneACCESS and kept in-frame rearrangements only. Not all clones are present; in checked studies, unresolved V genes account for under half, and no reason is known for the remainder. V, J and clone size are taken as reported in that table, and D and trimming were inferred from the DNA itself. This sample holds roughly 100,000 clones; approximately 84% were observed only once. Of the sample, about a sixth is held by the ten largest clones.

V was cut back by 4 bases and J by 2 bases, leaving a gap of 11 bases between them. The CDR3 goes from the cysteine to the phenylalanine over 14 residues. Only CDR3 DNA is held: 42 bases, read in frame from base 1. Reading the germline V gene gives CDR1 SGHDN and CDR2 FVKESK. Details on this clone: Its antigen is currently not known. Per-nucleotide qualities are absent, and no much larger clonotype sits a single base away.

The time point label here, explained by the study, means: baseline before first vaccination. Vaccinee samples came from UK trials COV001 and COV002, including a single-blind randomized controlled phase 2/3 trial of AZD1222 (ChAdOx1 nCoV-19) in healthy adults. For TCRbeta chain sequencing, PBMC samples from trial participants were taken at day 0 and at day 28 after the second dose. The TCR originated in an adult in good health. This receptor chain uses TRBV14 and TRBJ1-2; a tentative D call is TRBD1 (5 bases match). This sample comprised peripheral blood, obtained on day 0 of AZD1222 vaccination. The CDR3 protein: CASSPGARNYGYTF. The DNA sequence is TGTGCCAGCAGCCCTGGGGCCCGCAACTATGGCTACACCTTC.